Given below is one T cell receptor beta chain in context. Described time point: pretreatment peripheral blood. The study enrolled patients with locally advanced or metastatic urothelial carcinoma. The data were taken from a study of PD-L1 blockade in urothelial cancer. Study-level information: Every 3 weeks, patients received intravenous atezolizumab 1,200 mg, beginning 2014. Male patients with bladder-origin urothelial cancer numbered about 90% of the 29.

The protocol was immunoSEQ multiplex PCR, while the TCRdb copy is restricted to in-frame clones and leaves out a portion. The sample has 95,000 to 100,000 clones, around nine tenths seen once. The sample here was PBMCs, taken around atezolizumab (anti-PD-L1) treatment. This receptor was identified in a man between 60 and 75 years old with urothelial cancer.

The DNA for the CDR3 is TGTGCCAGCAGCGACCGGGACAGGGGGATTACTGAAGCTTTCTTT. It yields the protein CASSDRDRGITEAFF. The chain combines TRBV21-1 with TRBJ1-1; the table assigns TRBD1, which was not confirmed against the DNA. TRBV21-1 is marked as a pseudogene. The CDR3 covers 15 residues.